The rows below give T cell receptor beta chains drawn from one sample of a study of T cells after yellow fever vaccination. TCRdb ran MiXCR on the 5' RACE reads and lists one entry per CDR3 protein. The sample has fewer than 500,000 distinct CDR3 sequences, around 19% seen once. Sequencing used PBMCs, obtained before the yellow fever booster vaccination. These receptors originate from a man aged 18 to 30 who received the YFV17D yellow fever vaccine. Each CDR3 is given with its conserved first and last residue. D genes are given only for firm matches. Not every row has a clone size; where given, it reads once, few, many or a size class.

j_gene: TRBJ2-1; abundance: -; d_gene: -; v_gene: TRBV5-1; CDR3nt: TGCGCCAGCAGCTTGGCGGGAACGAAGAATGAGCAGTTCTTC; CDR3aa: CASSLAGTKNEQFF
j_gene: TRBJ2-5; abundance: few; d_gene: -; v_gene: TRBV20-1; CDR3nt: TGCAGTGCCACCGACCCCGGCGAGACCCAGTACTTC; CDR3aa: CSATDPGETQYF
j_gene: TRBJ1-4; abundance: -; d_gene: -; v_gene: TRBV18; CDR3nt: TGTGCCAGCTCACCATGGGCGACACTCTACCCTGAAAAACTGTTTTTT; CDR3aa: CASSPWATLYPEKLFF
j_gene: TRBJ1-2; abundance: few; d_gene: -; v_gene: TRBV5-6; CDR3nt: TGTGCCAGCAGCCCCCCTAATGGGAGGGGTGGCTACACCTTC; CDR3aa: CASSPPNGRGGYTF
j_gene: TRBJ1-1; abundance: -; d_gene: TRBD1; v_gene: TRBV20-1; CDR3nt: TGCAGTGCTAGCGCACCGGGACAGGGGAAAACTGAAGCTTTCTTT; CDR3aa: CSASAPGQGKTEAFF
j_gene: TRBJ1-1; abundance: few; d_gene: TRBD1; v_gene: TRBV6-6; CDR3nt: TGTGCCAGCGGGACAGGGTGGAAGGACACTGAAGCTTTCTTT; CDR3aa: CASGTGWKDTEAFF
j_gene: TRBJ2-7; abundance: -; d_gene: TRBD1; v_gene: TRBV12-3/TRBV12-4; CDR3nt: TGTGCCAGCAGTCCCGGGACAGGGGCCCTTCTCGAGCAGTACTTC; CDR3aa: CASSPGTGALLEQYF
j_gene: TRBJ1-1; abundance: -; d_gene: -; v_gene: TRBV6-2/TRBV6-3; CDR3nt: TGTGCCAGCACCCAAGAGGCGGAAGGCACTGAAGCTTTCTTT; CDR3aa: CASTQEAEGTEAFF
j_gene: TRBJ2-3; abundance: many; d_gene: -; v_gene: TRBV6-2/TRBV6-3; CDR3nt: TGTGCCAGCAGTCACCGGGACTGGTGGGATACGCAGTATTTT; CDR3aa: CASSHRDWWDTQYF
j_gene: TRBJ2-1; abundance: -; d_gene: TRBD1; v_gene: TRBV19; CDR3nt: TGTGCCAGTAGTCTCCGGGACAGAGACAATGAGCAGTTCTTC; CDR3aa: CASSLRDRDNEQFF
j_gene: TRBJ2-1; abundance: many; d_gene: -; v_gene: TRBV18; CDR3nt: TGTGCCAGCAGTCCCGGCGGAAATGAGCAGTTCTTC; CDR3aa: CASSPGGNEQFF
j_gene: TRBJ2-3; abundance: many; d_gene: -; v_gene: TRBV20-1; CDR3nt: TGCAGTGCTAGAAATCCGGGACGCCGAAGGGGCACAGATACGCAGTATTTT; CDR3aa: CSARNPGRRRGTDTQYF
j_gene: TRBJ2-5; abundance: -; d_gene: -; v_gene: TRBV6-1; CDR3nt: TGTGCCAGCAGTGAAATTTTGGGGGGAGGGGGAGAGACCCAGTACTTC; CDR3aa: CASSEILGGGGETQYF
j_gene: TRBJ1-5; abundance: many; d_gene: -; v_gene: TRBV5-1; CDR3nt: TGCGCCAGCAGCTTGGTACAGGGAAATCAGCCCCAGCATTTT; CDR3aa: CASSLVQGNQPQHF
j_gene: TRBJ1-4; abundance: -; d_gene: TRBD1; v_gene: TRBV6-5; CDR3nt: TGTGCCAGCAGTCCACTCCAGGGGCTGGACAGGGCGAATGAAAAACTGTTTTTT; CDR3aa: CASSPLQGLDRANEKLFF
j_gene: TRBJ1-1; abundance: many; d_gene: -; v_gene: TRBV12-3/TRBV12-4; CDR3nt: TGTGCCAGCAGTTTGTCCCTGTTTAGCGCTTTCTTT; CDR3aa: CASSLSLFSAFF
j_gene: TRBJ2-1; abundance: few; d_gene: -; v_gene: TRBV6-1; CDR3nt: TGTGCCAGCACCGACCCTGACAGATACAATGAGCAGTTCTTC; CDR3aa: CASTDPDRYNEQFF
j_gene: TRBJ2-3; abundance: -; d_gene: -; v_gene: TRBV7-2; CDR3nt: TGTGCCAGCAGCCGGGGGCGCGGAAGCACAGATACGCAGTATTTT; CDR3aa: CASSRGRGSTDTQYF
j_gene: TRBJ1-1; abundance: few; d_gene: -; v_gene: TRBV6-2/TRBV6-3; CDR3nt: TGTGCCAGCTTTTCCGACGCGGGAAGGGGAACGACTGAAGCTTTCTTT; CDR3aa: CASFSDAGRGTTEAFF
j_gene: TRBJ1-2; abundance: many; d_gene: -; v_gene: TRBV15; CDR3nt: TGTGCCACCAGCAATGACAGGAGCTATGGCTACACCTTC; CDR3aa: CATSNDRSYGYTF
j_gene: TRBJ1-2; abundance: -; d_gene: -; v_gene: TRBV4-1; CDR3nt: TGCGCCAGCAGCCAAACGTCGACAGTTAACTATGGCTACACCTTC; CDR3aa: CASSQTSTVNYGYTF
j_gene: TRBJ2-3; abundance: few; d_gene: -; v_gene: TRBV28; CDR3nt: TGTGCCAGCAGGCGCGCAGGCTCCCAAAATACGCAGTATTTT; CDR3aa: CASRRAGSQNTQYF